This TCR beta chain was recorded in a study of blood T cell repertoires in COVID-19. Study as a whole: Samples of COVID-19 (acute and convalescent) were obtained from the United States, Italy and Spain. In each case, the material was cDNA or gDNA derived from T cells, B-cell-depleted T cells, or PBMCs.

In the original analysis: Amplifying reference gene primers gave estimates of nucleated cell counts. Assay: immunoSEQ multiplex PCR; the TCRdb copy retains only in-frame clones and omits some. V, J and clone size derive from that table, while D and trimming were established from the DNA sequence. The table records about 170,000 clones, around 80% of them present only once. One Seattle source followed patients from active infection through their disease course. Germline values: CDR1 SGHRS, CDR2 YFSETQ. The CDR3 sequence is 16 residues long. Losses at the gene ends were 1 base for V and 4 bases for J; bases not matched to a gene: 6.

This TCR derives from a woman in her 70s with COVID-19, enrolled during active disease. Sequencing was performed on peripheral blood. The chain joins TRBV5-1 to TRBJ1-5; 9 bases map to TRBD1. The CDR3 protein is CASSLTGGGGNQPQHF. CDR3 DNA: TGCGCCAGCAGCTTGACAGGGGGCGGTGGTAATCAGCCCCAGCATTTT.